This is a list of T cell receptor beta chains from one sample in a study of T cell changes during pregnancy in multiple sclerosis. The repertoire was sequenced with immunoSEQ multiplex PCR; TCRdb's copy has only in-frame clones and lacks some. The table records tens of thousands of clones, 91% of them present only once. The sequencing here drew on peripheral blood, taken after pregnancy. These receptors were collected from a female donor in good health, enrolled as a control in a pregnancy study. Each CDR3 is given with its conserved first and last residue. The D gene is left open where the match is weak. Not every row has a clone size; where given, it reads once, few, many or a size class.

TRBJ2-3 TRBD2 TRBV5-5 - CASSLYSGEADTQYF TGTGCCAGCAGCTTGTATAGCGGGGAGGCAGATACGCAGTATTTT
TRBJ1-5 - TRBV30 - CAWSVTRSQPQHF TGTGCCTGGAGTGTGACAAGAAGTCAGCCCCAGCATTTT
TRBJ2-6 TRBD1 TRBV7-8 - CASMGQALSGANVLTF TGTGCCAGCATGGGACAGGCCCTCTCTGGGGCCAACGTCCTGACTTTC
TRBJ1-1 - TRBV6-6 once CASSPLDRLNTEAFF TGTGCCAGCAGCCCACTAGACAGGCTAAACACTGAAGCTTTCTTT
TRBJ2-1 TRBD2 TRBV27 - CASRSSSGGYNEQFF TGTGCCAGCAGGTCTTCTAGCGGGGGTTACAATGAGCAGTTCTTC
TRBJ2-7 TRBD1 TRBV7-6 - CASSSGQHGDEQYF TGTGCCAGCAGCTCGGGACAGCATGGGGACGAGCAGTACTTC
TRBJ1-3 TRBD1 TRBV25-1 - CASSGGTGGRNTIYF TGTGCCAGCAGTGGGGGGACAGGGGGGCGAAACACCATATATTTT
TRBJ1-1 TRBD1 TRBV10-3 - CAISGDSGFSEAFF TGTGCCATCAGTGGGGACAGCGGATTTTCTGAAGCTTTCTTT
TRBJ2-7 TRBD2 TRBV4-3 - CASSQDRVAGGQPLPYEQYF TGCGCCAGCAGCCAAGATAGAGTAGCGGGGGGGCAACCCCTCCCCTACGAGCAGTACTTC
TRBJ2-7 TRBD1 TRBV4-1 few CASSRGLVGTGASYEQYF TGCGCCAGCAGCCGAGGCCTGGTGGGGACAGGGGCGTCCTACGAGCAGTACTTC
TRBJ2-5 TRBD1 TRBV6-5 - CASSYRQGLGEKTQYF TGTGCCAGCAGTTACCGACAGGGCTTAGGCGAAAAGACCCAGTACTTC
TRBJ1-2 TRBD1 TRBV2 - CASSERGQGARGYTF TGTGCCAGCAGTGAACGAGGACAGGGGGCACGGGGCTACACCTTC
TRBJ2-2 TRBD1 TRBV4-3 - CASSPQRQGEGTGELFF TGCGCCAGCAGCCCTCAGAGACAGGGGGAGGGCACCGGGGAGCTGTTTTTT
TRBJ1-6 - TRBV9 few CASSLRQADSPLHF TGTGCCAGCAGCCTCCGACAGGCGGATTCACCCCTCCACTTT
TRBJ1-5 - TRBV27 - CASSLGNRVDQPQHF TGTGCCAGCAGTTTAGGGAACAGGGTTGATCAGCCCCAGCATTTT
TRBJ2-5 - TRBV19 - CASSRGIGETQYF TGTGCCAGTAGTAGAGGGATCGGGGAGACCCAGTACTTC
TRBJ1-3 - TRBV28 - CASTKGGSGNTIYF TGTGCCAGCACCAAAGGGGGCTCTGGAAACACCATATATTTT
TRBJ1-2 - TRBV4-3 - CASSQDYIDYNYGYTF TGCGCCAGCAGCCAAGATTATATAGATTATAACTATGGCTACACCTTC
TRBJ1-1 - TRBV7-9 - CASSLHPNTEAFF TGTGCCAGCTCTTTACATCCGAACACTGAAGCTTTCTTT
TRBJ2-1 - TRBV7-2 - CASSLQRDNEQFF TGTGCCAGCAGCTTACAGCGGGACAATGAGCAGTTCTTC
TRBJ2-1 - TRBV6-1 - CATRQSSYNEQFF TGTGCCACCCGACAGAGCTCCTACAATGAGCAGTTCTTC
TRBJ1-5 - TRBV6-1 - CASSVGPGAINQPQHF TGTGCCAGCAGTGTGGGGCCAGGGGCCATCAATCAGCCCCAGCATTTT
TRBJ1-2 - TRBV4-2 few CASSQDLVQSSGYTF TGTGCCAGCAGCCAAGATCTAGTACAGTCTAGCGGCTACACCTTC
TRBJ2-7 TRBD1 TRBV11-2 - CASSLDPGQALREQYF TGTGCCAGCAGCTTAGATCCGGGACAGGCCTTGCGAGAGCAGTACTTC
TRBJ1-1 TRBD1 TRBV5-1 - CASSLGQGLMAFF TGCGCCAGCAGCTTGGGACAGGGGCTTATGGCTTTCTTT
TRBJ1-5 TRBD1 TRBV10-3 - CAIQRSGGQPQHF TGTGCCATCCAGCGGTCAGGGGGCCAGCCCCAGCATTTT
TRBJ2-7 TRBD2 TRBV4-3 once CASSQDRSGGSYEQYF TGCGCCAGCAGCCAAGATCGCAGCGGGGGGTCGTACGAGCAGTACTTC